This T cell receptor beta chain originates from a study of T cell changes during pregnancy in multiple sclerosis. Sequencing used immunoSEQ multiplex PCR; TCRdb keeps in-frame clones, though not all of them. The sample holds over 30,000 clones; around 92% are singletons and the top ten take 1.2%. Sample: PBMCs (not recorded whether the cells were cultured). The sequence derives from a female donor with multiple sclerosis, enrolled in a pregnancy study.

The CDR3 is CAISEKGQDFEKLFF. CDR3 nucleotide sequence: TGTGCCATCAGTGAGAAGGGACAGGACTTCGAAAAACTGTTTTTT. The chain uses TRBV10-3 and TRBJ1-4, with 8 bases identical to TRBD1. Germline V gene sequence: CDR1 ENHRY, CDR2 SYGVKD. The J segment lost 8 bases and the V segment lost 2 bases, leaving 7 bases of the junction unmatched. CDR3 length: 15 residues.